This T cell receptor (beta chain) originates from a study of blood T cell repertoires in COVID-19. As processed by the authors: Amplification from reference gene primers served as the basis for estimated nucleated cell counts. Assay: immunoSEQ multiplex PCR; the TCRdb copy retains only in-frame clones and omits some. D and trimming come from the DNA, and the V and J calls and clone size come from that table. The data contain 180,000 or so clones, 80% to 90% of them seen just once; the ten biggest clones take up roughly 11%. This TCR was recovered from a woman aged 35 to 49 with COVID-19, enrolled during active disease. Input material: peripheral blood.

Here the CDR3 reads CASSQTGTGVREQYF. CDR3 in DNA: TGTGCCAGCAGCCAAACCGGGACAGGAGTACGGGAGCAGTACTTC. The chain carries TRBV3-1 (or the pseudogene TRBV3-2) and TRBJ2-7; 8 positions agree with TRBD1. The junction had 10 bases not matched to a gene; V was cut back by 2 bases and J by 7 bases. Per the germline V gene, CDR1 is LGHDT and CDR2 is YNNKEL (reference sequence). The CDR3 has 15 residues.